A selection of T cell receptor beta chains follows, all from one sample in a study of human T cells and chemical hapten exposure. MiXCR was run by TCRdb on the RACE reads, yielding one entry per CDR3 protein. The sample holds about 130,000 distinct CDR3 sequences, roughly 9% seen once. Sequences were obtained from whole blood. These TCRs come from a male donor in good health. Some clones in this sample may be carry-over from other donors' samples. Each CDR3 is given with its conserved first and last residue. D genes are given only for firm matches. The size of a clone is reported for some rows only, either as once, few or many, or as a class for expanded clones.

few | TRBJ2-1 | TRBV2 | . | TGTGCCAGCAGTGAACTTAGCGGTGGTGACAATGAGCAGTTCTTC | CASSELSGGDNEQFF
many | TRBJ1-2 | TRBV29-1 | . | TGCAGCGTTGCGATGGGGGACACCTATGGCTACACCTTC | CSVAMGDTYGYTF
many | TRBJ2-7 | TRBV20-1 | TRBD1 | TGCAGTACGGACAGGGGCTACGAGCAGTACTTC | CSTDRGYEQYF
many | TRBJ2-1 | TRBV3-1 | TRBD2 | TGTGCCAGCAGCCAAGAAGCCGGGACTACTAATGAGCAGTTCTTC | CASSQEAGTTNEQFF
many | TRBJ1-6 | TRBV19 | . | TGTGCCAGTAGTACGACAGGCTATAATTCACCCCTCCACTTT | CASSTTGYNSPLHF
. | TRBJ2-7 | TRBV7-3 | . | TGTGCCAGCAGCTTAACTGGGGCAGGGGATGAGCAGTACTTC | CASSLTGAGDEQYF
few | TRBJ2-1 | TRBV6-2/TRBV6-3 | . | TGTGCCAGCAGTCCCCTGGGCGGCCCCTACAATGAGCAGTTCTTC | CASSPLGGPYNEQFF
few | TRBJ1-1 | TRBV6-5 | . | TGTGCCAGCATCCACGGGACTATCGGAGAAGCTTTCTTT | CASIHGTIGEAFF
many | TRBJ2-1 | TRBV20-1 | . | TGCAGTGCTAGAGGCAGCAACGTGTACAATGAGCAGTTCTTC | CSARGSNVYNEQFF
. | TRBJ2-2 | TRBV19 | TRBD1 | TGTGCCAGTAGTATCCTGGGACAGGGGGGGACCGGGGAGCTGTTTTTT | CASSILGQGGTGELFF
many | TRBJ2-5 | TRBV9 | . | TGTGCCAGCAGCGTAGAGTTGTCAAGCCAAGAGACCCAGTACTTC | CASSVELSSQETQYF
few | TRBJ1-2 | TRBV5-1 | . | TGCGCCAGCAGCTTGGGAATAAACCTTGGGTATGGCTACACCTTC | CASSLGINLGYGYTF
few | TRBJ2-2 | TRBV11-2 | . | TGTGCCAGCAGCTTAAGGCAGACCAGCACCGGGGAGCTGTTTTTT | CASSLRQTSTGELFF
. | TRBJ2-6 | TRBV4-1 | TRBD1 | TGCGCCAGCAGCCAAGAATGGGGACAGGGTACGGCTGGGGCCAACGTCCTGACTTTC | CASSQEWGQGTAGANVLTF
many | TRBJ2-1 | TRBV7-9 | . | TGTGCCAGCAGCTCCAGAGATAGCGGCTCCTACAATGAGCAGTTCTTC | CASSSRDSGSYNEQFF
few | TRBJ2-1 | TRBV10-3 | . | TGTGCCATCAGTGAGTCGAGATCTCGGGACAACTACAATGAGCAGTTCTTC | CAISESRSRDNYNEQFF
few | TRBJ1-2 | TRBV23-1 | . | TGCGCCCCTCAAGGGGGAGTAGGCTACACCTTC | CAPQGGVGYTF
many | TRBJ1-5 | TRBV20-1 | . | TGCAGTGCTAGTCGGGCGGGCCAGCCCCAGCATTTT | CSASRAGQPQHF
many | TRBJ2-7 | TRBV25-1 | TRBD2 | TGTGCCAGCAGCTATTGGACGGGACTAGCCTACGAGCAGTACTTC | CASSYWTGLAYEQYF
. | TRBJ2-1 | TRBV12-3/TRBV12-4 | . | TGTGCCAGCCGAGGGTCCGCCGATGAGCAGTTCTTC | CASRGSADEQFF
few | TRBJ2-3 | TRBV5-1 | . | TGCGCCAGCAGCTTGGGAGAAGGATCAGATACGCAGTATTTT | CASSLGEGSDTQYF
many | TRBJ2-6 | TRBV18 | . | TGTGCCAGCTCACCACAGGATGTCTCCAGCTCTGGGGCCAACGTCCTGACTTTC | CASSPQDVSSSGANVLTF
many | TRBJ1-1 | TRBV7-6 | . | TGTGCCAGCAGCAGAGCTATCAGGATGAACACTGAAGCTTTCTTT | CASSRAIRMNTEAFF
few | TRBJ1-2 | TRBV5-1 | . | TGCGCCAGCAGCCAGGAAACCTTTAACTATGGCTACACCTTC | CASSQETFNYGYTF
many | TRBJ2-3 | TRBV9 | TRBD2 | TGTGCCAGCAGCTTAAGCGGGGGTTTAGATACGCAGTATTTT | CASSLSGGLDTQYF
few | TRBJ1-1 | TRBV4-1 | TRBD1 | TGCGCCAGCAGCCCAGGAGGGACAGTCGGGAACACTGAAGCTTTCTTT | CASSPGGTVGNTEAFF
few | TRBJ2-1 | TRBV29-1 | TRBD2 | TGCAGCGTTTTTTCGGCGGGGGGGCCCGATGAGCAGTTCTTC | CSVFSAGGPDEQFF
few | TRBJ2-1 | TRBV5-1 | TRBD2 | TGCGCCAGCTCCTTGGGGGGACTAGCTAGGGGATACAATGAGCAGTTCTTC | CASSLGGLARGYNEQFF
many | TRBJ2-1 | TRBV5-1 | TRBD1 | TGCGCCAGCAGTTTGTCCTCGCCTGGGGGGACAGGTTACAATGAGCAGTTCTTC | CASSLSSPGGTGYNEQFF
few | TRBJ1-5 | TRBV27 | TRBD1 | TGTGCCAGCAGCAGGGGGCGCGGTCAGCCCCAGCATTTT | CASSRGRGQPQHF
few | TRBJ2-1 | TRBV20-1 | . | TGCAGTGCTTCCCCTTTTGAGGGGGGGCCAAACAATGAGCAGTTCTTC | CSASPFEGGPNNEQFF
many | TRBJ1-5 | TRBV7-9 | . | TGTGCCAGCAGCTCCCAAGACGCAAGCAATCAGCCCCAGCATTTT | CASSSQDASNQPQHF
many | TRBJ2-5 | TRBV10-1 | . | TGCGCCAGCAGTGTCAGCGGACAAGAGACCCAGTACTTC | CASSVSGQETQYF
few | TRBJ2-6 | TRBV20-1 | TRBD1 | TGCAGTGCTAGTTCTACAGGGGATTCTAGCTCTGGGGCCAACGTCCTGACTTTC | CSASSTGDSSSGANVLTF
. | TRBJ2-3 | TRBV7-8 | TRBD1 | TGTGTCAGCAGCTTAGGGGACAGGGGGCGCGGGATAGATACGCAGTATTTT | CVSSLGDRGRGIDTQYF
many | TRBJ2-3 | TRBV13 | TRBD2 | TGTGCCAGCAGCTTCCTAGCGGGACCCAGCCAACCGCAGTATTTT | CASSFLAGPSQPQYF
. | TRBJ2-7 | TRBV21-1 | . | TGTGCCAGCAGCAGTCGACAGGGGGGCTACGAGCAGTACTTC | CASSSRQGGYEQYF
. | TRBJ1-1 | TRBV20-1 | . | TGCAGTGCTAGTCCCCCCAGGGCGAACACTGAAGCTTTCTTT | CSASPPRANTEAFF
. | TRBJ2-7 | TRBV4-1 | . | TGCGCCAGCAGCCAGGAGGGGAGGAGCTCCTACGAGCAGTACTTC | CASSQEGRSSYEQYF
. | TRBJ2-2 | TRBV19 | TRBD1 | TGTGCCATCAACGACAGGGGCACCGGGGAGCTGTTTTTT | CAINDRGTGELFF
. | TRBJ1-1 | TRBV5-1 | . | TGCGCCAGCAGCCCCTGGGACACGAACACTGAAGCTTTCTTT | CASSPWDTNTEAFF
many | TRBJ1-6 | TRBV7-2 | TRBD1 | TGTGCCAGCAGCTGGCCGGGACAGGGACTTAATTCACCCCTCCACTTT | CASSWPGQGLNSPLHF
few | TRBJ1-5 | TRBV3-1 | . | TGTGCCAGCAGCCAAGGGGGGCTTAGCAATCAGCCCCAGCATTTT | CASSQGGLSNQPQHF
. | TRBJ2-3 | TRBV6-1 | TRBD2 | TGTGCCAGCAGTATACTAGCGGGGGAGAAAGATACGCAGTATTTT | CASSILAGEKDTQYF
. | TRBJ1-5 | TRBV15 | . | TGTGCCACCAGCAGCCTTTCTCAGCCCCAGCATTTT | CATSSLSQPQHF
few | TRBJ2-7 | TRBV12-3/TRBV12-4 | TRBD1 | TGTGCCAGCAGCAAGGGACAGGGGCTAAACGAGCAGTACTTC | CASSKGQGLNEQYF
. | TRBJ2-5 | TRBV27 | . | TGTGCCACCGCCCCTTGGCTGGCGGCAGGACAAGAGACCCAGTACTTC | CATAPWLAAGQETQYF
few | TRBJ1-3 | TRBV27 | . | TGTGCCAGCAGTAACCGGGCCGCTGGAAACACCATATATTTT | CASSNRAAGNTIYF